The present T cell receptor beta chain was sequenced within a study of shared clonotypes between healthy human individuals. The CDR3 spans 15 residues. Deletions cut 0 bases from V and 2 bases from J, with 10 bases between. Germline CDR1 KGHSH, CDR2 LQKENI. Repertoires were generated with immunoSEQ multiplex PCR, while TCRdb's copy carries only in-frame clones and drops some. The sample has a few million clones, 90% to 95% seen once; the top ten hold roughly 0.13%. The chain links TRBV18 to TRBJ1-2; D is unclear. Sequencing used naive CD4+ T cells sorted from blood. The subset is: CD45RA+ positively selected. This sequence originates from a young man in good health. The CDR3 reads CASSPPVDWNYGYTF. The CDR3 bases are TGTGCCAGCTCACCACCCGTGGACTGGAACTATGGCTACACCTTC.